The clone carrying this TCR beta chain showed up just once. The data belong to a study of blood T cell repertoires in COVID-19. Across the whole study: The United States, Italy and Spain were the sources of the acute and convalescent COVID-19 samples.

Enrolment of Seattle patients took place during active infection, and they were followed longitudinally. V dropped 5 bases and J dropped 1; count of bases not matched to a gene: 6. This CDR3 comprises 15 residues. Germline V lookup: CDR1 SGDLS, CDR2 YYNGEE. Only in-frame clones appear in the TCRdb table, and some are missing; sequencing was by immunoSEQ multiplex PCR. Here the sample spans about 250,000 clones, around 90% being singletons. Source material: peripheral blood. The V and J genes are TRBV9 and TRBJ1-5; 7 bases are shared with TRBD1. This TCR came from a man aged 25 to 40 with COVID-19, enrolled during active disease. The CDR3 region is CASSGTGASNQPQHF. The CDR3 DNA reads as TGTGCCAGCAGTGGTACAGGGGCCAGCAATCAGCCCCAGCATTTT.